The sequence of this T cell receptor beta chain was determined in a study of blood T cell repertoires in COVID-19. Across the whole study: COVID-19 samples, acute and convalescent, were from the United States, Italy and Spain.

Per the study methods: Estimates of nucleated cell counts were drawn from the amplification of reference gene primers. Libraries were prepared by immunoSEQ multiplex PCR; TCRdb keeps only in-frame clonotypes and omits some of them. The DNA gave D and trimming, while V, J and clone size come from that table. The sample has approximately 150,000 clones; around 87% are singletons. The V and J ends lost 3 bases and 6 bases, in that order; junction bases with no gene match: 5. Germline CDR1 and CDR2: SGDLS and YYNGEE. This CDR3 has 14 residues. V gene TRBV9 combines with J gene TRBJ2-1, with 8 bases that match TRBD2. The receptor's source is a man aged 65 to 85 with active COVID-19. The sample comprised peripheral blood. The CDR3 nucleotides read TGTGCCAGCAGCGATCGGGGGGGTGGCAATGAGCAGTTCTTC. This sequence encodes CASSDRGGGNEQFF.